The clone carrying this T cell receptor (beta chain) was found a few times. Its antigen is currently unknown. TCRdb re-derived calls from the 5' RACE reads in MiXCR, one entry per CDR3 protein. This sample has more than 600,000 distinct CDR3 sequences; around 19% occur once, and the top ten carry under 20%. The data originate from a study of CD8 T cells in ankylosing spondylitis. Study-level results: A motif of eight highly homologous TCR beta variants was seen as apparently characteristic of ankylosing spondylitis blood. Earlier reports found some motif variants in synovial fluid and blood in reactive arthritis.

The V and J ends lost 4 bases and 2 bases, in that order; junction bases with no gene match: 11. This CDR3 has 16 amino acids. The germline V gene encodes CDR1 SGHRS and CDR2 YFSETQ. This receptor was identified in a male donor with ankylosing spondylitis. Source material: blood, either unsorted or a sorted T cell fraction (not recorded which). J is TRBJ1-2 and V is TRBV5-1; 7 bases match TRBD1. The CDR3 loop is CASSPSSDRVNYGYTF. The DNA for the CDR3 is TGCGCCAGCAGCCCATCTTCCGACAGGGTCAACTATGGCTACACCTTC.